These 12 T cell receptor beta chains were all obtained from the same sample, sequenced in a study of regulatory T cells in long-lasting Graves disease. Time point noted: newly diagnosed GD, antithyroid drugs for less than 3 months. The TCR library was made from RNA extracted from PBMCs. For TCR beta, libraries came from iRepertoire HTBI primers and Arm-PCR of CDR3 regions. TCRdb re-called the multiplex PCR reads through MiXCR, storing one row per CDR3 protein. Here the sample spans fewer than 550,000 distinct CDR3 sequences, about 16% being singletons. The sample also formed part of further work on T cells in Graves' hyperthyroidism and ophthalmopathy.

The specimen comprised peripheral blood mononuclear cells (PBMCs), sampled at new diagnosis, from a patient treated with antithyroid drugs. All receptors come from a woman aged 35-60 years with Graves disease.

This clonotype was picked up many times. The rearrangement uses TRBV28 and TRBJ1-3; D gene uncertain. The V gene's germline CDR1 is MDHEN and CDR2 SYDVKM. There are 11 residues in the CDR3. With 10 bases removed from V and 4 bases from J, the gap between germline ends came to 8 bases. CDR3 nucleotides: TGTGCCACCGGTTACGGAAACACCATATATTTT. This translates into CATGYGNTIYF.

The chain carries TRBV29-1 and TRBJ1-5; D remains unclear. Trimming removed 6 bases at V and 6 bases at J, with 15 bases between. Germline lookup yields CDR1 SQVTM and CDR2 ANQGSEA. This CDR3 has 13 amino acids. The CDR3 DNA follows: TGCAGCGTGGAGGGTAGGGCCGGTCAGCCCCAGCATTTT. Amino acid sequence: CSVEGRAGQPQHF.

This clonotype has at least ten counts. CDR3 DNA sequence: TGTGCCAGCAGTGAACAGGGCTACGAGCAGTACTTC. It codes for CASSEQGYEQYF. V is TRBV2 and J is TRBJ2-7, with D perhaps TRBD1 (5 bases). This CDR3 region has 12 residues. V was pared by 2 bases and J by 3 bases, with 5 bases between. Germline CDR1 SNHLY, CDR2 FYNNEI.

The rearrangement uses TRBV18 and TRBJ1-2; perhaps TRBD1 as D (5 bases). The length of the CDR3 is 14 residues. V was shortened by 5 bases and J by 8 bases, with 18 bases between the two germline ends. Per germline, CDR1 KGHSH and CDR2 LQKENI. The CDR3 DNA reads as TGTGCCAGCTCAACCCTGGACACGTTAGGGGGCTACACCTTC. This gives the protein CASSTLDTLGGYTF.

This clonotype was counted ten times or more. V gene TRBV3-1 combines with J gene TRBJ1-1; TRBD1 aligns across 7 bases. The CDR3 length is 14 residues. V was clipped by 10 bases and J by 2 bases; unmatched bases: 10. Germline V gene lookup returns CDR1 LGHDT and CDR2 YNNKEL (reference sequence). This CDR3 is CATRQGVPNTEAFF. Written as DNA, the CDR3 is TGTGCCACTCGACAGGGAGTGCCTAACACTGAAGCTTTCTTT.

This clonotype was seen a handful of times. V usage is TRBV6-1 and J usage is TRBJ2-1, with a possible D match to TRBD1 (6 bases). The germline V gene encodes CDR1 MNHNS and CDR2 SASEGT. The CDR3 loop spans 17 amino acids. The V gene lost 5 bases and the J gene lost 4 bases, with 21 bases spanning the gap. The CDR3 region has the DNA TGTGCCAGCAGTCGACAGACAGGAGACTACTCGTACAATGAGCAGTTCTTC. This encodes CASSRQTGDYSYNEQFF.

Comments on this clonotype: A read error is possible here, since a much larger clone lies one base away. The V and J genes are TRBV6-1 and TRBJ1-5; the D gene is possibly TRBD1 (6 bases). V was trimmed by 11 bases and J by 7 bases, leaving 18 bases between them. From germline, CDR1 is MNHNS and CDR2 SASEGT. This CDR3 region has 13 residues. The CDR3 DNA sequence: TGTGCCTGCACCCTAGGGGGGCTACAGCCCCAGCATTTT. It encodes CACTLGGLQPQHF.

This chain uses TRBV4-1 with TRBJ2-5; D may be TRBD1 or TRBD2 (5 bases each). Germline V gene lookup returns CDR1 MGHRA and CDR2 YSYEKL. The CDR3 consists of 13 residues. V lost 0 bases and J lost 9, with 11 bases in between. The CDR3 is CASSQDGTSAQYF. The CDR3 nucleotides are TGCGCCAGCAGCCAAGACGGGACCTCGGCCCAGTACTTC.

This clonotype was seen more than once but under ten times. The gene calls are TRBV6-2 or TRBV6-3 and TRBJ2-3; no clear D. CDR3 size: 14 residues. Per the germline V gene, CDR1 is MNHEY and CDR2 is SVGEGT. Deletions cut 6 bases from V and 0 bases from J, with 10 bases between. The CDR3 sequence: CASRYTLSTDTQYF. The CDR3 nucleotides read TGTGCCAGCAGGTACACACTTAGCACAGATACGCAGTATTTT.

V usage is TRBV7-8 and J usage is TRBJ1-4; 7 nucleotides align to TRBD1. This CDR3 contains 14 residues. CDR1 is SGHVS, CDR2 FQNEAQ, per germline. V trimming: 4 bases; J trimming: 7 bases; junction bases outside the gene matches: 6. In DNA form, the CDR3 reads TGTGCCAGCAGCTCAGGGGGGGGAATTGAAAAACTGTTTTTT. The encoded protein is CASSSGGGIEKLFF.

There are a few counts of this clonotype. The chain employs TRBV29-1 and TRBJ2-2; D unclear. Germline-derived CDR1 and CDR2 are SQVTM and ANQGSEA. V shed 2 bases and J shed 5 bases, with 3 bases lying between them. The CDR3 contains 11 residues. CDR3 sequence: CSVERTGELFF. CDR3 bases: TGCAGCGTTGAACGTACCGGGGAGCTGTTTTTT.

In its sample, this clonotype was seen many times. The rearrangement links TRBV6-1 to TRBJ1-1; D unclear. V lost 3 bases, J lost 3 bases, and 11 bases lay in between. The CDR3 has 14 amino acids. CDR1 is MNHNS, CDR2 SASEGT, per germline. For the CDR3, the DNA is TGTGCCAGCAGTGAGAGGACGATGGACACTGAAGCTTTCTTT. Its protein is CASSERTMDTEAFF.